This T cell receptor (beta chain) was recorded in a study of blood T cell repertoires in COVID-19 (dated by TCRdb to about 2020). With respect to the entire study: The collaborator samples originated in the United States, Italy and Spain and spanned the acute and convalescent phases of COVID-19. Samples came from the ongoing ImmuneRACE study (first 160 participants) plus 1,254 subjects from 6 global collaborators. A freely available public database, intended as a resource for researchers studying the immune response to SARS-CoV-2, is where the repertoires were released. The sample metadata nearly always contained a de-identified subject ID, COVID-19 status, age in years and sex. The material from the prospective study consisted of cDNA or gDNA derived from T cells, B-cell-depleted T cells, or PBMCs. Where HLA class I and class II types were available, the types were taken from metadata supplied by the sample provider, not from assay-based typing. Deeply sampled blood TCRbeta repertoires from subjects exposed to, actively infected with, or recovered from COVID-19 were included in the dataset.

As to this clone: Its antigen is currently not known. No per-base quality is available; no much larger clone lies one base away.

There are 13 amino acids in the CDR3, from cysteine to phenylalanine inclusive. Only the CDR3 portion is preserved as DNA: 39 bases, with reading frame beginning at the first base. The germline V gene provides CDR1 LGHNA and CDR2 YSLEER. The trim is 2 bases for V and 0 bases for J, with a gap of 5 bases between the germline ends. Whole blood was collected in K2EDTA tubes by collaborating institutions according to the institutions' own protocols. For TCRbeta analysis, collaborators shipped samples in one of three forms: frozen whole blood, isolated PBMCs, or DNA extracted from either of those sample types. TCRbeta CDR3 regions were amplified from genomic DNA using the immunoSEQ Assay, a bias-controlled multiplex PCR. The study's processing was this. Nucleated cell counts per sample were estimated from amplification of reference gene primers within the assay. To quantify the absolute abundance of each unique TCRbeta CDR3 rearrangement, sequence reads were collapsed and filtered. Productive Simpson clonality was computed per sample as the square root of Simpson's diversity index over productive rearrangements. TCRdb obtained this table from immuneACCESS and retained in-frame rearrangements with V and J assigned. These tables miss some clones; where compared with another copy, unresolved V genes account for less than half of the shortfall, and the remainder is unexplained. V, J and clone size were drawn from that table, and D and trimming were deduced from the DNA. The sample table contains tens of thousands of clones; only one count was recorded for roughly nine tenths of them. About 8.1% of the sample belongs to the ten largest clones.

General conclusions and limits of the study: The amount of clinical and demographic metadata varied by source and participant and was provided uncurated.

The V and J genes are TRBV4-3 and TRBJ2-7; no D gene is confidently identified. Source material: peripheral blood. The receptor's source is a human donor in a cohort sampled during active COVID-19. The CDR3 is CASSQSGSYEQYF. The sequenced DNA is TGCGCCAGCAGCCAATCGGGCTCCTACGAGCAGTACTTC.